The entry that follows covers one T cell receptor beta chain sequence. Per the germline V gene, CDR1 is MNHNY and CDR2 is SVGAGI (reference sequence). The CDR3 contains 13 residues. The V end was cut by 5 bases, the J end by 5 bases, with 12 bases between. This table comes from immunoSEQ multiplex PCR, and its TCRdb copy is limited to in-frame clones, with some not included. The data hold fewer than 130,000 clones, with around 80% observed a single time. This sample stems from a study of T cell responses to AZD1222 COVID-19 vaccine. This chain connects TRBV6-6 to TRBJ1-2, with D unresolved. Here the sequenced sample was peripheral blood, taken on day 0 of AZD1222 vaccination. This TCR was recovered from an adult in good health. The CDR3 coding sequence is TGTGCCAGCAGTCGCGGGTCACAATATGGCTACACCTTC. Its translation: CASSRGSQYGYTF.